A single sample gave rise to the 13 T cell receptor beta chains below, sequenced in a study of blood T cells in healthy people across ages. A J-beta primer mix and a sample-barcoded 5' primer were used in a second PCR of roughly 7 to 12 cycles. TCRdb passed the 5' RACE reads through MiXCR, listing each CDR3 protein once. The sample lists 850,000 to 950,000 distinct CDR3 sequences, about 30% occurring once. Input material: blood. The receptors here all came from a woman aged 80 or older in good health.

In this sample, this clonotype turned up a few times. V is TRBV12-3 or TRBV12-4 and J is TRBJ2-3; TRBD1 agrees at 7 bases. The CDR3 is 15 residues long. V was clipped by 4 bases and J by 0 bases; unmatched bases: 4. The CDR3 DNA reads TGTGCCAGCAGTTCTCGACAGGGCAGCACAGATACGCAGTATTTT. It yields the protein CASSSRQGSTDTQYF.

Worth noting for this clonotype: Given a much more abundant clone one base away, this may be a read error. Written as DNA, the CDR3 is TGCGGTGGGGGCTCCGGGTCGGAAAACATTCAGTACTTC. Encoded protein: CGGGSGSENIQYF. The rearrangement links TRBV20-1 to TRBJ2-7, with a tentative D call TRBD1 (6 bases). The J call could be wrong; TRBJ2-4 is a better fit for the DNA end. This CDR3 is 13 amino acids long. In germline, CDR1 is DFQATT, CDR2 SNEGSKA (reference sequence).

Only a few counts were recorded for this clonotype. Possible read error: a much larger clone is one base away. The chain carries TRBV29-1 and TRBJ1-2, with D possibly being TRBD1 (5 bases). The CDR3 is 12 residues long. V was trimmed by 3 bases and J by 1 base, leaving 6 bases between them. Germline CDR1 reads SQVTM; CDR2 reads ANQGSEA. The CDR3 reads CSVEGDNYGYTF. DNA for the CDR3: TGCAGCGTTGAGGGGGATAACTATGGCTACACCTTC.

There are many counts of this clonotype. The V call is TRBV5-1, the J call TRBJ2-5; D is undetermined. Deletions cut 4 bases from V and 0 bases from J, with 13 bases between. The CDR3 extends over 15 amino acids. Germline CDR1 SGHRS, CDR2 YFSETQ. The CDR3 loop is CASSPTTAYQETQYF. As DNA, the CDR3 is TGCGCCAGCAGCCCTACAACTGCCTACCAAGAGACCCAGTACTTC.

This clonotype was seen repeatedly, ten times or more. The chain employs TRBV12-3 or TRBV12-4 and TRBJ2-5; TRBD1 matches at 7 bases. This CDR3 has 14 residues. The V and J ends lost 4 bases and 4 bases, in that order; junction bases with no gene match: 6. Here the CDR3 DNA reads TGTGCCAGCAGTTCCCTAACAGGGGCAGAGACCCAGTACTTC. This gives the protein CASSSLTGAETQYF.

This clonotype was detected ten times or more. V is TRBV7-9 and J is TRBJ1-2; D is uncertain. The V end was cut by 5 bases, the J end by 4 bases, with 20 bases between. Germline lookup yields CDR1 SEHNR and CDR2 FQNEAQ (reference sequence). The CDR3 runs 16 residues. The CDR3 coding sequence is TGTGCCAGCAGCAGAGACCGGGTCTCAGCTAGCTATGGCTACACCTTC. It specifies CASSRDRVSASYGYTF.

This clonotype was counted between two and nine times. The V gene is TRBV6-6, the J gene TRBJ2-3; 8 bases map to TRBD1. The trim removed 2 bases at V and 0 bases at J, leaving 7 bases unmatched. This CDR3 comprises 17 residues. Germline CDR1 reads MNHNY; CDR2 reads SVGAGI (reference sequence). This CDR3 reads CASSYTNGQGSTDTQYF. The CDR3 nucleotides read TGTGCCAGCAGTTACACGAACGGACAGGGTAGCACAGATACGCAGTATTTT.

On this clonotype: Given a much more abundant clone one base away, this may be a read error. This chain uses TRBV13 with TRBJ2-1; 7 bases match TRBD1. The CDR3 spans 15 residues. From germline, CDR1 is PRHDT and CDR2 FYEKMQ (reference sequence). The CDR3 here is CASSRDSLTYNERFF. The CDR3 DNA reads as TGTGCCAGCAGCCGGGACAGCCTTACCTACAATGAGCGGTTCTTC.

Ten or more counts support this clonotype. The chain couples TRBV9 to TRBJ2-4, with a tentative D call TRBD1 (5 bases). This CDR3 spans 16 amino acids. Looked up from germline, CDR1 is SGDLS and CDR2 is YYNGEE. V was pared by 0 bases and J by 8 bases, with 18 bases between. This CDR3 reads CASSVAGGAGEDIQYF. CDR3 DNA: TGTGCCAGCAGCGTAGCAGGTGGGGCAGGTGAGGACATTCAGTACTTC.

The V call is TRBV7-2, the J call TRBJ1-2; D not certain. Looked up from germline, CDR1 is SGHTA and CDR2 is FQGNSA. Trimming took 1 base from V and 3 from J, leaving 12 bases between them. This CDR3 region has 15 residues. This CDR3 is CASSLEGRRHYGYTF. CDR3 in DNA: TGTGCCAGCAGCTTAGAAGGACGGCGCCACTATGGCTACACCTTC. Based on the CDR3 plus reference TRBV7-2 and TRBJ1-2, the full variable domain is GAGVSQSPSNKVTEKGKDVELRCDPISGHTALYWYRQSLGQGLEFLIYFQGNSAPDKSGLPSDRFSAERTGGSVSTLTIQRTQQEDSAVYLCASSLEGRRHYGYTFGSGTRLTVV.

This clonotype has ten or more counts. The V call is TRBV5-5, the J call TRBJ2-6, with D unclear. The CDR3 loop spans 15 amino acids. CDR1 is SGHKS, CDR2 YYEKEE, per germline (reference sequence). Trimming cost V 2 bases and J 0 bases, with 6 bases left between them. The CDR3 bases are TGTGCCAGCAGCTTAAAGCCCTCTGGGGCCAACGTCCTGACTTTC. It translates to CASSLKPSGANVLTF.

Here the CDR3 reads CASSPLRKGGSSGANVLTF. CDR3 coding DNA: TGTGCCAGCAGCCCCCTCCGAAAGGGCGGGTCCTCTGGGGCCAACGTCCTGACTTTC. The J gene is TRBJ2-6, the V gene TRBV6-2 or TRBV6-3, with D possibly matching TRBD2 (5 bases). V gave up 6 bases and J gave up 0 bases, with 21 bases separating them. From germline, CDR1 is MNHEY and CDR2 SVGEGT. This CDR3 is built from 19 residues.

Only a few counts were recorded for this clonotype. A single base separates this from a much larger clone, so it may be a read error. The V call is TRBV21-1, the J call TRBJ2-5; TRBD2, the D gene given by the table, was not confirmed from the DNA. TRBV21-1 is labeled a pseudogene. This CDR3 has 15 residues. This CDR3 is CASTHSGTHLNEQYF. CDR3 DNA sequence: TGTGCCAGCACCCATAGCGGGACGCATTTGAATGAGCAGTACTTC.